This T cell receptor beta chain was documented in a study of blood T cells in healthy people across ages. General study results and limits: There was a strong correlation between TCR beta diversity and naive T cell percentage. Diversity of TCR beta per million T cells declined in a roughly linear way with age.

The CDR3 runs to 15 residues. Looked up from germline, CDR1 is SGHTA and CDR2 is FQGTGA. Trimming shortened V by 4 bases and J by 7 bases, and 14 bases separated the two germline ends. Each donor's blood draw was approximately 10 milliliters of peripheral blood. PBMCs numbering at least 7 million were isolated per sample. This clonotype was detected many times. Its antigen is not known. Using a J-beta primer mix together with a sample-barcoded 5' primer, a second PCR was run for about 7 to 12 cycles. TCRdb ran MiXCR on the 5' RACE reads and lists one entry per CDR3 protein. Of fewer than 750,000 distinct CDR3 sequences in the sample, under 65% are singletons; the top ten hold around an eighth.

Sequenced material: blood. V usage is TRBV7-3 and J usage is TRBJ1-6; TRBD1 might be the D (6 bases). This TCR derives from a woman of 80 years or more in good health. In DNA form, the CDR3 reads TGTGCCAGCAGCTCCACAGGGAACGGGAATTCACCCCTCCACTTT. It translates to CASSSTGNGNSPLHF. The full variable domain, in which reference TRBV7-3 and TRBJ1-6 provide the parts outside the CDR3, is GAGVSQTPSNKVTEKGKYVELRCDPISGHTALYWYRQSLGQGPEFLIYFQGTGAADDSGLPNDRFFAVRPEGSVSTLKIQRTERGDSAVYLCASSSTGNGNSPLHFGNGTRLTVT.